This is a list of T cell receptor beta chains from one sample in a study of human T cells and chemical hapten exposure. In TCRdb, the RACE reads were re-called with MiXCR into one record per CDR3 protein. The data hold more than 90,000 distinct CDR3 sequences, with approximately 10% observed a single time. The material sequenced was whole blood, taken in connection with sensitization to the hapten diphenylcyclopropenone (DPC). The origin of the receptors is a middle-aged man with alopecia areata. Some clones in this sample may be carry-over from other donors' samples. CDR3s include the opening cysteine and the closing phenylalanine or tryptophan. D genes are given only for firm matches. Clone size is given for some rows only: seen once, a few or many times, or a class if the clone is expanded.

DNA	CDR3	V	J	D	size
TGTGCCAGCAGCTTCGGACAGGTCAGCTCCTACAATGAGCAGTTCTTC	CASSFGQVSSYNEQFF	TRBV9	TRBJ2-1	TRBD1	NA
TGTGCCAGCAGCTTAGCTAGCGGGACCGATACGCAGTATTTT	CASSLASGTDTQYF	TRBV7-9	TRBJ2-3	TRBD2	many
TGTGCCAGCAGTCCTCCGGGACTAGCGGGAGGGGGTACGCAGTATTTT	CASSPPGLAGGGTQYF	TRBV12-3/TRBV12-4	TRBJ2-3	TRBD2	NA
TGTGCCAGCAGCTTGGAATGGGGGCGAGCAGGGACAGATACGCAGTATTTT	CASSLEWGRAGTDTQYF	TRBV5-4	TRBJ2-3	NA	few
TGTGCCAGCAGTTCAACCCTTTGGGAGTGGAGGAACAATGAGCAGTTCTTC	CASSSTLWEWRNNEQFF	TRBV12-3/TRBV12-4	TRBJ2-1	NA	medium-sized
TGTGCCAGCAGGTCAGCGGGAGCGGCAGATACGCAGTATTTT	CASRSAGAADTQYF	TRBV11-2	TRBJ2-3	TRBD2	few
TGTGCCAGCAGCTTAGCGCGGGTGGGACAGGGGGCAGACGAGCAGTACTTC	CASSLARVGQGADEQYF	TRBV7-8	TRBJ2-7	TRBD1	NA
TGCAGTGCTCGGACAGCACCCTACGAGCAGTACTTC	CSARTAPYEQYF	TRBV20-1	TRBJ2-7	NA	few
TGTGCCATCAGTGAGTCCGAGGGTAGAAACACCATATATTTT	CAISESEGRNTIYF	TRBV10-3	TRBJ1-3	NA	many
TGTGCCAGCAGCCCCCTAGCGGTCCACACCGGGGAGCTGTTTTTT	CASSPLAVHTGELFF	TRBV3-1	TRBJ2-2	TRBD2	NA
TGTGCCGCGACGGAGGCCCCGGGCCCTTACGAGCAGTACTTC	CAATEAPGPYEQYF	TRBV10-3	TRBJ2-7	NA	NA
TGTGCCAGCAGTTACGGGGACAGGGGGAACACTGAAGCTTTCTTT	CASSYGDRGNTEAFF	TRBV6-2/TRBV6-3	TRBJ1-1	TRBD1	NA
TGTGCTAGTGGTACGGGAAGGGGAGCTTTCTTT	CASGTGRGAFF	TRBV12-5	TRBJ1-1	NA	few
TGTGCCAGCAGCCCAGGGGTCCGGGAGCTGTTTTTT	CASSPGVRELFF	TRBV3-1	TRBJ2-2	NA	NA
TGTGCCAGTAATTCCGGGACTAGCTTAGCCAAAAACATTCAGTACTTC	CASNSGTSLAKNIQYF	TRBV6-2/TRBV6-3	TRBJ2-4	TRBD2	few
TGCGCCAGCAGTCAGGATTGCACCGGGACAGGGGAACAGCCCCAGCATTTT	CASSQDCTGTGEQPQHF	TRBV23-1	TRBJ1-5	TRBD1	many
TGTGCCACCAGTGATTTTGAAGCGGAAGAGACCCAGTACTTC	CATSDFEAEETQYF	TRBV24-1	TRBJ2-5	NA	NA
TGTGCCAGCAGTTACACATCGATGTCAAGCTACAATGAGCAGTTCTTC	CASSYTSMSSYNEQFF	TRBV6-5	TRBJ2-1	NA	few
TGCAGTGTAGGGAGCTCTGGGGCCAACGTCCTGACTTTC	CSVGSSGANVLTF	TRBV20-1	TRBJ2-6	NA	NA
TGTGCCAGCAGCTTAGAGGAGGGAAGACTCCACTTT	CASSLEEGRLHF	TRBV3-1	TRBJ1-6	NA	NA
TGCGCCAGCAGCCAGGCCGGGACTTTCAACAATGAGCAGTTCTTC	CASSQAGTFNNEQFF	TRBV4-3	TRBJ2-1	NA	few
TGTGCCAGCAGTTTCCTTAGGGGACAGGGCACATACGAGCAGTACTTC	CASSFLRGQGTYEQYF	TRBV28	TRBJ2-7	TRBD1	many
TGTGCCAGCAGCCCGATTGGACTAGCCCCGACAGATACGCAGTATTTT	CASSPIGLAPTDTQYF	TRBV4-2	TRBJ2-3	TRBD2	NA
TGTGCCAGCAGCCCAAGCCGACAGGGCCTCCAGGTCCAGTACTTC	CASSPSRQGLQVQYF	TRBV7-6	TRBJ2-5	TRBD1	NA
TGTGCCAGCAGTAACAGGAAGAACTACGAGCAGTACTTC	CASSNRKNYEQYF	TRBV5-5	TRBJ2-7	NA	few
TGTGCCACCAGTGATTTGGCGGACAGCTCCTACAATGAGCAGTTCTTC	CATSDLADSSYNEQFF	TRBV24-1	TRBJ2-1	NA	few
TGTGCCAGCAGTACATGGACTAGCGGGTCCTACAATGAGCAGTTCTTC	CASSTWTSGSYNEQFF	TRBV6-5	TRBJ2-1	TRBD2	NA
TGCGCCAGCAGCATTCGGGTTACCACCGGGGAGCTGTTTTTT	CASSIRVTTGELFF	TRBV4-3	TRBJ2-2	NA	NA
TGTGCCAGCAGCACAAAAACCGGGACAGGGCCTTTGCATTTT	CASSTKTGTGPLHF	TRBV7-9	TRBJ1-5	TRBD1	many
TGTGCCAGCAGCATCTCGGTTTACGAGCAGTACTTC	CASSISVYEQYF	TRBV21-1	TRBJ2-7	NA	many
TGTGCCAGCTCTCCGGGACTAGCGCCGTCGGCCCAGTACTTC	CASSPGLAPSAQYF	TRBV18	TRBJ2-5	TRBD2	few
TGCAGCGCTACACAGGGATCTAACACTGAAGCTTTCTTT	CSATQGSNTEAFF	TRBV29-1	TRBJ1-1	NA	many
TGTGCCAGCAGCAAGGGGCTAGCGGGGACAGCCAGTAATGAGCAGTTCTTC	CASSKGLAGTASNEQFF	TRBV13	TRBJ2-1	TRBD2	many
TGCAGCGTTAACCCCTCTAGCGGGGTCTACAATGAGCAGTTCTTC	CSVNPSSGVYNEQFF	TRBV29-1	TRBJ2-1	TRBD2	NA
TGTGCCAGCAGTAACCCTTTAGGGGCCGCAGGCAATGAGCAGTTCTTC	CASSNPLGAAGNEQFF	TRBV6-5	TRBJ2-1	NA	NA
TGTGCCATCAGCCCGGGTAGCGGGAAGGACGAGCAGTACTTC	CAISPGSGKDEQYF	TRBV10-3	TRBJ2-7	TRBD2	few
TGTGCCAGCTCAAACAGGGAAGAGACCCAGTACTTC	CASSNREETQYF	TRBV18	TRBJ2-5	NA	few
TGCAGCGTGGACCTAAACCAAGAGACCCAGTACTTC	CSVDLNQETQYF	TRBV29-1	TRBJ2-5	NA	few
TGTGCCAGCAGTGAAGGGCTCAGTTACACCGGGGAGCTGTTTTTT	CASSEGLSYTGELFF	TRBV2	TRBJ2-2	NA	many
TGCAGTGCTAGAGAGCTGGGACTAGCCCAAGAGACCCAGTACTTC	CSARELGLAQETQYF	TRBV20-1	TRBJ2-5	TRBD2	NA
TGTGCCAGCAGTTTTTTAAGAACAGGAGCTTACAATGAGCAGTTCTTC	CASSFLRTGAYNEQFF	TRBV12-3/TRBV12-4	TRBJ2-1	NA	many
TGCAGCGTTGTTGGGGCCCCGGACACTGAAGCTTTCTTT	CSVVGAPDTEAFF	TRBV29-1	TRBJ1-1	NA	many
TGTGCCAGCTGCCCCTTAGGGGGCGATTTGAACACTGAAGCTTTCTTT	CASCPLGGDLNTEAFF	TRBV7-8	TRBJ1-1	TRBD1	NA
TGTGCCAGCAGCTTAGGTAAAAAGCGGGAGCCCCCGAGGAGCACAGATACGCAGTATTTT	CASSLGKKREPPRSTDTQYF	TRBV11-2	TRBJ2-3	TRBD2	NA
TGTGCCAGCAAGCAGACCTACGAGCAGTACTTC	CASKQTYEQYF	TRBV28	TRBJ2-7	NA	NA
TGTGCCAGCAGCTTAGAGCCTATCGGGAACGAGCAGTACTTC	CASSLEPIGNEQYF	TRBV7-2	TRBJ2-7	NA	many
TGTGCCAGCAGTGATTACAGGGGCGTGAACTATGGCTACACCTTC	CASSDYRGVNYGYTF	TRBV25-1	TRBJ1-2	TRBD1	few
TGTGCCAGCAGTGAAGCGCGCGGGGGGGAGCTGTTTTTT	CASSEARGGELFF	TRBV2	TRBJ2-2	NA	NA
TGTGCCAGCAGCTTGGGACTTGGGGATGAGCAGTTCTTC	CASSLGLGDEQFF	TRBV7-9	TRBJ2-1	NA	few
TGTGCCAGCAGCCCCCGTGGGCTAGCGGGACAGATAAAGATCCAAGAGACCCAGTACTTC	CASSPRGLAGQIKIQETQYF	TRBV9	TRBJ2-5	TRBD2	NA
TGTGCCAGCAGCCAAGAAATGAAGCAGTTCTTC	CASSQEMKQFF	TRBV3-1	TRBJ2-1	NA	many
TGTGCCAGCAGCTTACGGCAGGATGAAAAACTGTTTTTT	CASSLRQDEKLFF	TRBV7-2	TRBJ1-4	NA	NA
TGTGCCAGCAGGCCCGGGGGTGGAGATACGCAGTATTTT	CASRPGGGDTQYF	TRBV9	TRBJ2-3	NA	many
TGTGCCAGCAGCTCCGGGACAGGGGGAAACACCGGGGAGCTGTTTTTT	CASSSGTGGNTGELFF	TRBV7-9	TRBJ2-2	TRBD1	few